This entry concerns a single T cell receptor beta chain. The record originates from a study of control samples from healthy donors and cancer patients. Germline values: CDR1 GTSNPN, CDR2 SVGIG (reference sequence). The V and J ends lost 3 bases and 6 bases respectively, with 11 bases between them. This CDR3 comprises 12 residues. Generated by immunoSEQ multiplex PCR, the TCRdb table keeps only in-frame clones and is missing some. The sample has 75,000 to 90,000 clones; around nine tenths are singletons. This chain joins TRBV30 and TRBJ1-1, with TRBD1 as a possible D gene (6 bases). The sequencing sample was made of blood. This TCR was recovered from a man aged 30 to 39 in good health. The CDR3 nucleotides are TGTGCCTGGAGAGGACAGTCAGCTGAAGCTTTCTTT. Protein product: CAWRGQSAEAFF.